Included here is one TCR beta chain sequence, with context. As yet, its antigen is unknown. There are 14 residues in the CDR3. Per germline, CDR1 MGHDK and CDR2 SYGVNS. The data were taken from a study of CXCR3-negative and CXCR3-positive naive CD8 T cells. Study in general: Sequencing gave 140 million or so TRB reads overall, about 1.5 +/- 0.3 million per library.

General study results and limits: Naive subsets showed comparable surface CD5, and TCR interaction strength was also inferred from TRB CDR3 physicochemistry.

UMI-labeled TRB cDNA libraries were prepared by 5' RACE. TCRdb reprocessed the 5' RACE reads and stores each CDR3 protein as one record, lacking DNA. This listing includes 45,000 to 75,000 distinct CDR3 sequences. Sequences were obtained from naive CXCR3- CD8+ T cells from blood. Indicated subset: CD45RO-CCR7+CD27+CD95- naive CD8+ T cells lacking CXCR3 (TNR3-). The source is a human donor in good health. Some clones in this sample may be carry-over from other donors' samples. This chain joins TRBV25-1 and TRBJ2-1; TCRdb's assignment of TRBD1 cannot be checked, as there is no DNA. The chain's CDR3 is CASIGDRAYNEQFF.